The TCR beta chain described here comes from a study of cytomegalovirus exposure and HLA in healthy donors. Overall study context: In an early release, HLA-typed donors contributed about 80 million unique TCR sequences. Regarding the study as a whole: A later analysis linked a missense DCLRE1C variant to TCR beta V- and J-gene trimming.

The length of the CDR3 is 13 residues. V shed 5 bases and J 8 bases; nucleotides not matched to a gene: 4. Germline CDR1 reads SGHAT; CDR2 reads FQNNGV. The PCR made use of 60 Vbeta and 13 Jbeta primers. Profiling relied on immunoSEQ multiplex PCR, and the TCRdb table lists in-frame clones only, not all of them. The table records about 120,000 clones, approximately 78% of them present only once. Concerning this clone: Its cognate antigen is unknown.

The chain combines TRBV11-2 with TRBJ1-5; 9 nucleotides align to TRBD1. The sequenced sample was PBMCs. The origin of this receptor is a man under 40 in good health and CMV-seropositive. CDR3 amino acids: CASSGTGIEPQHF. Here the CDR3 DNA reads TGTGCCAGCAGCGGGACAGGGATTGAGCCCCAGCATTTT.